These 26 T cell receptor beta chains were sequenced from one sample in a study of radiotherapy plus CTLA-4 blockade in lung cancer listed by TCRdb under 2018. The library was prepared using the immunoSEQ multiplex PCR assay. This immuneACCESS table, as held by TCRdb, lists in-frame sequences with V and J called but not all clones. Of the missing ones, under half trace to an unresolved V gene in checked studies; the others have no known cause. The sample table shows 40,000 to 55,000 clones, and approximately 86% are seen once. Together, the top ten hold around 17% of the sample. The input for sequencing was peripheral blood, taken from a patient treated with radiotherapy plus ipilimumab. The source is a human donor with non-small cell lung cancer that progressed on radiotherapy plus ipilimumab. Some clones in this sample may be carry-over from other donors' samples.

The chain joins TRBV2 to TRBJ2-1, with 9 bases that match TRBD2. The J segment lost 13 bases and the V segment lost 3 bases, leaving 16 bases of the junction unmatched. Germline-derived CDR1 and CDR2 are SNHLY and FYNNEI. CDR3 length equals 16 residues. CDR3 region: CASSDPRGSSGGPQFF. CDR3 DNA sequence: TGTGCCAGCAGTGATCCTCGCGGGAGTAGCGGGGGTCCTCAGTTCTTC.

The chain is built from TRBV5-1 and TRBJ2-1; maybe TRBD2 (6 bases). The CDR3 length is 13 residues. V was shortened by 0 bases and J by 11 bases, with 12 bases between the two germline ends. Germline V gene lookup returns CDR1 SGHRS and CDR2 YFSETQ. Here the CDR3 DNA reads TGCGCCAGCAGCTTGGCCGGGGGTCCTCAGCAGTTCTTC. This sequence encodes CASSLAGGPQQFF.

This clone was seen more than once but under ten times. J is TRBJ1-2 and V is TRBV29-1; 7 positions match TRBD1. V trimming: 8 bases; J trimming: 3 bases; junction bases outside the gene matches: 6. Germline assignment: CDR1 SQVTM and CDR2 ANQGSEA. The CDR3 extends over 12 amino acids. The CDR3 loop is CSTDRVDYGYTF. The DNA for the CDR3 is TGCAGCACTGACAGGGTCGACTATGGCTACACCTTC. The full variable domain, in which reference TRBV29-1 and TRBJ1-2 provide the parts outside the CDR3, is SAVISQKPSRDICQRGTSLTIQCQVDSQVTMMFWYRQQPGQSLTLIATANQGSEATYESGFVIDKFPISRPNLTFSTLTVSNMSPEDSSIYLCSTDRVDYGYTFGSGTRLTVV.

The V call is TRBV7-2, the J call TRBJ1-2; the match to TRBD1 covers 9 bases. V lost 5 bases, J lost 5 bases, and 6 bases stayed unmatched. Per germline, CDR1 SGHTA and CDR2 FQGNSA. This CDR3 is 14 amino acids long. This chain's CDR3 is CASSPDRGEYGYTF. In DNA form, the CDR3 reads TGTGCCAGCAGCCCGGACAGGGGAGAGTATGGCTACACCTTC.

The chain combines TRBV19 with TRBJ1-1, with a weak D call TRBD1 (5 bases). The V gene lost 7 bases and the J gene lost 6 bases, with 24 bases spanning the gap. CDR1 and CDR2 from the germline V gene are LNHDA and SQIVND (reference sequence). The CDR3 length is 16 residues. CDR3 sequence: CASKSLVGIREAEAFF. As DNA, the CDR3 is TGTGCCAGTAAGTCTCTTGTTGGTATCAGGGAGGCTGAAGCTTTCTTT.

J is TRBJ2-1 and V is TRBV12-1; TRBD2, the D gene given by the table, was not confirmed from the DNA. TRBV12-1 is marked as a pseudogene. There are 12 residues in the CDR3. The CDR3 protein is CASSFTSGEQFF. The CDR3, as DNA: TGTGCCAGCAGCTTTACTAGCGGGGAGCAGTTCTTC.

The chain recombines TRBV9 with TRBJ2-2, with 8 positions matching TRBD2. The CDR3 sequence is 16 residues long. Trimming removed 3 bases from V and 3 bases from J; junction bases left unmatched: 7. CDR1 is SGDLS and CDR2 is YYNGEE in the germline V gene. As DNA, the CDR3 is TGTGCCAGCAGCGCCAAGCGGGGGACCTACACCGGGGAGCTGTTTTTT. Residues: CASSAKRGTYTGELFF.

This clone was seen a handful of times. CDR3 in amino acids: CASSQSNGRTRTGELFF. The CDR3 coding sequence is TGCGCCAGCAGTCAATCAAACGGCCGAACGAGGACCGGGGAGCTGTTTTTT. The chain couples TRBV23-1 to TRBJ2-2; D ambiguous. TRBV23-1 falls under the ORF class, with uncertain function. Trimming stripped 0 bases from V and 5 bases from J, with 16 bases between. This CDR3 is 17 amino acids long.

The rearrangement uses TRBV5-1 and TRBJ2-3; the match to TRBD2 covers 7 bases. The V gene's germline CDR1 is SGHRS and CDR2 YFSETQ. V dropped 4 bases and J dropped 5; count of bases not matched to a gene: 7. This CDR3 spans 14 amino acids. DNA for the CDR3: TGCGCCAGCAGCCTTGGGGGAGGGGTAGATACGCAGTATTTT. Translation gives CASSLGGGVDTQYF.

The genes are TRBV30 and TRBJ1-6; 9 bases line up with TRBD1. Germline V gene data show CDR1 as GTSNPN and CDR2 as SVGIG (reference sequence). The CDR3 runs 15 residues. Trimming took 3 bases from V and 0 from J; bases not matched to a gene: 0. For the CDR3, the DNA is TGTGCCTGGAGGGGACAGGGCTCCTATAATTCACCCCTCCACTTT. It specifies CAWRGQGSYNSPLHF.

The rearrangement links TRBV4-1 to TRBJ2-1; possibly TRBD2 for D (6 bases). This CDR3 contains 17 residues. V shed 1 base and J shed 3 bases, with 16 bases lying between them. Germline V gene lookup returns CDR1 MGHRA and CDR2 YSYEKL. This CDR3 is CASSQVRRDSIYNEQFF. The CDR3 DNA sequence: TGCGCCAGCAGCCAAGTCCGCCGGGACTCGATCTACAATGAGCAGTTCTTC.

This clone has only one observation. This rearrangement joins TRBV30 to TRBJ2-1, with 7 bases fitting TRBD2. Germline V gene lookup returns CDR1 GTSNPN and CDR2 SVGIG (reference sequence). The CDR3 consists of 17 residues. V dropped 3 bases and J dropped 3; count of bases not matched to a gene: 14. CDR3 DNA sequence: TGTGCCTGGAGCCCTCAGAGCGGGGCCGTTCTCTACAATGAGCAGTTCTTC. Encoded protein: CAWSPQSGAVLYNEQFF.

J is TRBJ2-5 and V is TRBV6-5; maybe TRBD1 (5 bases). Per the germline V gene, CDR1 is MNHEY and CDR2 is SVGAGI. The CDR3 is 13 amino acids. V was trimmed by 7 bases and J by 5 bases, leaving 14 bases between them. The CDR3 sequence is CASTAGNRETQYF. CDR3 coding DNA: TGTGCCAGCACCGCAGGGAATAGGGAGACCCAGTACTTC.

The rearrangement links TRBV5-1 to TRBJ2-2, with TRBD2 matching 8 bases. The CDR3 length is 17 residues. The V gene end was trimmed by 0 bases and the J gene end by 0 bases; junction bases not matched to a gene: 4. Germline values: CDR1 SGHRS, CDR2 YFSETQ. The CDR3 loop is CASSLGRGATNTGELFF. The CDR3 DNA sequence: TGCGCCAGCAGCTTGGGGCGGGGGGCAACGAACACCGGGGAGCTGTTTTTT.

This chain joins TRBV4-3 and TRBJ2-7; a possible D gene is TRBD1 (6 bases). Per germline, CDR1 LGHNA and CDR2 YSLEER. Between the trimmed V and J ends, which lost 4 bases and 1 base, there was a span of 11 bases. CDR3 length: 14 residues. The CDR3 loop reads CASSPLTGSYEQYF. In DNA, the CDR3 is TGCGCCAGCAGCCCGCTGACAGGATCCTACGAGCAGTACTTC.

In this sample, this clone turned up a few times. This chain uses TRBV7-3 with TRBJ2-1; tentative D call: TRBD2 (6 bases). The CDR3 covers 16 residues. Trimming removed 5 bases from V and 0 bases from J, with 14 bases in between. Germline loops: CDR1 SGHTA, CDR2 FQGTGA. The DNA for the CDR3 is TGTGCCAGCAGCGAGGCTGGGGGGAGCTCCTACAATGAGCAGTTCTTC. Translating gives CASSEAGGSSYNEQFF. Full variable domain (rest looked up from reference TRBV7-3 and TRBJ2-1): GAGVSQTPSNKVTEKGKYVELRCDPISGHTALYWYRQSLGQGPEFLIYFQGTGAADDSGLPNDRFFAVRPEGSVSTLKIQRTERGDSAVYLCASSEAGGSSYNEQFFGPGTRLTVL.

There are a few counts of this clone. The chain links TRBV6-6 to TRBJ2-3, with TRBD1 as a possible D gene (5 bases). Germline V gene lookup returns CDR1 MNHNY and CDR2 SVGAGI (reference sequence). Trimming removed 7 bases at V and 3 bases at J, with 17 bases between. The CDR3 length is 15 residues. CDR3 in amino acids: CASTPQLGATDTQYF. DNA of the CDR3: TGTGCCAGCACCCCGCAGCTAGGGGCAACAGATACGCAGTATTTT.

The genes are TRBV28 and TRBJ1-1; no clear D gene. The CDR3 extends over 11 amino acids. Germline loops: CDR1 MDHEN, CDR2 SYDVKM. The ends were cut back, 4 bases at V and 6 bases at J, with 6 bases in the middle. CDR3 in amino acids: CASSSLSEAFF. The CDR3 DNA reads as TGTGCCAGCAGTTCTTTGTCTGAAGCTTTCTTT. Using reference TRBV28 and TRBJ1-1 for the parts outside the CDR3, the full variable domain is DVKVTQSSRYLVKRTGEKVFLECVQDMDHENMFWYRQDPGLGLRLIYFSYDVKMKEKGDIPEGYSVSREKKERFSLILESASTNQTSMYLCASSSLSEAFFGQGTRLTVV.

This chain connects TRBV7-2 to TRBJ2-5; D is ambiguous. CDR1 SGHTA and CDR2 FQGNSA come from the germline V gene. The CDR3 is made up of 14 amino acids. The V gene lost 5 bases and the J gene lost 3 bases, with 13 bases spanning the gap. CDR3 DNA sequence: TGTGCCAGCAGCCTAATGGCAGGAAAAGAGACCCAGTACTTC. It yields the protein CASSLMAGKETQYF.

The rearrangement joins TRBV5-6 to TRBJ1-1, with D hard to call. The CDR3 has 17 residues. V lost 1 base, J lost 3 bases, and 19 bases lay in between. Per germline, CDR1 SGHDT and CDR2 YYEEEE. The CDR3 nucleotides are TGTGCCAGCAGCTTGTATTTACAGCCGACCAGGCACACTGAAGCTTTCTTT. Its protein is CASSLYLQPTRHTEAFF. The variable domain in full, completed from reference TRBV5-6 and TRBJ1-1, reads DAGVTQSPTHLIKTRGQQVTLRCSPKSGHDTVSWYQQALGQGPQFIFQYYEEEERQRGNFPDRFSGHQFPNYSSELNVNALLLGDSALYLCASSLYLQPTRHTEAFFGQGTRLTVV.

V and J are TRBV7-2 and TRBJ2-5; a weak D match, TRBD1 (6 bases). The CDR3 length is 13 residues. Trimming removed 5 bases at V and 9 bases at J, with 16 bases between. The germline CDR1 and CDR2 sequences are SGHTA and FQGNSA. CDR3: CASSIRQDGPQYF. The CDR3 DNA reads as TGTGCCAGCAGCATCAGACAGGATGGGCCCCAGTACTTC.

This rearrangement joins TRBV10-3 to TRBJ1-2, with 7 bases fitting TRBD1. The ends lost 7 bases at V and 1 base at J; junction bases unmatched: 6. CDR3 length equals 14 residues. The germline V gene has CDR1 ENHRY and CDR2 SYGVKD. CDR3 loop: CAITRQGGNYGYTF. Here the CDR3 DNA reads TGTGCCATCACACGACAGGGTGGTAACTATGGCTACACCTTC.

The V call is TRBV12-5, the J call TRBJ2-7; 11 bases agree with TRBD2. The ends lost 6 bases at V and 3 bases at J; junction bases unmatched: 4. Germline V CDR1 and CDR2: LGHNT, FRNRAP. This CDR3 has 14 residues. The CDR3, as DNA: TGTGCTAGTGGATCTGGGACTAGCGGCTACGAGCAGTACTTC. Amino acids: CASGSGTSGYEQYF. The full variable domain, with the rest looked up from reference TRBV12-5 and TRBJ2-7, is DARVTQTPRHKVTEMGQEVTMRCQPILGHNTVFWYRQTMMQGLELLAYFRNRAPLDDSGMPKDRFSAEMPDATLATLKIQPSEPRDSAVYFCASGSGTSGYEQYFGPGTRLTVT.

The chain links TRBV6-4 to TRBJ1-1, with 9 bases fitting TRBD1. CDR1 is MRHNA and CDR2 is SNTAGT in the germline V gene. Trimming removed 0 bases from V and 4 bases from J; junction bases left unmatched: 3. The CDR3 consists of 15 residues. The CDR3 region is CASSDSNRGPTEAFF. The CDR3 DNA sequence: TGTGCCAGCAGTGACTCCAACAGGGGGCCCACTGAAGCTTTCTTT.

The gene calls are TRBV19 and TRBJ2-7, with TRBD2 matching over 7 bases. This CDR3 contains 15 residues. CDR1 LNHDA and CDR2 SQIVND come from the germline V gene (reference sequence). V lost 4 bases, J lost 0 bases, and 6 bases stayed unmatched. CDR3 in DNA: TGTGCCAGTAGTACCTGGGGGGGTTCCTCCTACGAGCAGTACTTC. Translating it yields CASSTWGGSSYEQYF. The variable domain in full, with the rest retrieved from reference TRBV19 and TRBJ2-7, is DGGITQSPKYLFRKEGQNVTLSCEQNLNHDAMYWYRQDPGQGLRLIYYSQIVNDFQKGDIAEGYSVSREKKESFPLTVTSAQKNPTAFYLCASSTWGGSSYEQYFGPGTRLTVT.

This clone appeared a single time. The V call is TRBV5-1, the J call TRBJ1-2, with 10 bases identical to TRBD1. The CDR3 length is 15 residues. Germline CDR1 reads SGHRS; CDR2 reads YFSETQ. V dropped 4 bases and J dropped 4; count of bases not matched to a gene: 7. The CDR3 region has the DNA TGCGCCAGCAGCCGGACAGGGGGTACGGGCTATGGCTACACCTTC. Translated: CASSRTGGTGYGYTF.